This is a list of T cell receptor beta chains from one sample in a study of metastatic and nonmetastatic thyroid tumors. TCRdb re-called the PCR reads with MiXCR. The sample carries some 38,000 clones, about 13% recorded once. The source material was blood. These receptors originate from a female donor with papillary thyroid cancer or a benign thyroid nodule (not recorded which). Some clones in this sample may be carry-over from other donors' samples. CDR3s include the opening cysteine and the closing phenylalanine or tryptophan. D genes are given only for firm matches. Some rows have no size entry. The others give once, few or many, or a class for an expanded clone.

V	D	J	size	DNA	CDR3
TRBV27	-	TRBJ2-7	many	TGTGCCAGCAGTCTACTTTTCAGGGGATCAGTAAGGTACTTC	CASSLLFRGSVRYF
TRBV7-8	-	TRBJ1-5	many	TGTGCCAGCAGCTTAATGTTCCGAGGGGGACAGCCCCAGCATTTT	CASSLMFRGGQPQHF
TRBV18	TRBD1	TRBJ1-2	many	TGTGCCAGCTCACCCCAGGGGACAGCTAACTTCTATGGCTACACCTTC	CASSPQGTANFYGYTF
TRBV12-3/TRBV12-4	-	TRBJ2-7	-	TGTGCCAGCAGTTTGAGGGGGGTCGGTGAGCAGTACTTC	CASSLRGVGEQYF
TRBV7-9	-	TRBJ1-2	many	TGTGCCAGCAGCTTAGCGCTGGGGGATGGCTACACCTTC	CASSLALGDGYTF
TRBV20-1	-	TRBJ1-5	many	TGCAGTGCTAGAGCGGCCTTGGGACTGCAAGAGGCCTGGCAGCCCCAGCATTTT	CSARAALGLQEAWQPQHF
TRBV6-1	-	TRBJ1-5	-	TGTGCCAGCAGCCAGGGAGGTGGTCTGAATCAGCCCCAGCATTTT	CASSQGGGLNQPQHF
TRBV6-1	TRBD1	TRBJ2-5	-	TGTGCCAGCAGGGGGACAGGGGGCGCGGGAGAGACCCAGTACTTC	CASRGTGGAGETQYF
TRBV18	TRBD2	TRBJ2-1	many	TGTGCCAGCTCACGGGGATCTGCGGGAGGTGGAGAGCAGTTCTTC	CASSRGSAGGGEQFF
TRBV15	TRBD2	TRBJ2-7	many	TGTGCCACCAGCTACGAAGGACTAGCGGGAGGGTACGAGCAGTACTTC	CATSYEGLAGGYEQYF
TRBV28	-	TRBJ2-6	many	TGTGCCAGCAGTCAGACAGGTCGCTGGGCCAACGTCCTGACTTTC	CASSQTGRWANVLTF
TRBV7-9	-	TRBJ1-1	many	TGTGCCAGCAGTCTCTGGGCAGACCTAAACACTGAAGCTTTCTTT	CASSLWADLNTEAFF
TRBV5-6	-	TRBJ2-3	many	TGTGCCAGCAGCCCAACCCAGGACCCAAGCACAGATACGCAGTATTTT	CASSPTQDPSTDTQYF
TRBV6-1	-	TRBJ1-1	few	TGTGTCAGCAGTGTATGGGTCATGAACACTGAAGCTTTCTTT	CVSSVWVMNTEAFF
TRBV28	TRBD2	TRBJ2-2	-	TGTGCCAGCAACTTAGCGGGAGTCACGTTTGTACTGTTTTTT	CASNLAGVTFVLFF
TRBV6-5	TRBD1	TRBJ2-5	-	TGTGCCAGCAGTTTTCAGGGGGTGATATGCTTC	CASSFQGVICF
TRBV10-1	-	TRBJ1-2	many	TGCGCCAGCAGTGAACATCGGGCCTATGGCTACACCTTC	CASSEHRAYGYTF
TRBV27	TRBD2	TRBJ2-3	many	TGTGCCAGCAGTCCGGGACTAGCAGCAGATACGCAGTATTTT	CASSPGLAADTQYF
TRBV2	-	TRBJ2-1	-	TGTGCCAGCAGCGGTTCGCACAGCGGAATGGGGACCTACAATGAGCAGTTCTTC	CASSGSHSGMGTYNEQFF